The next 30 T cell receptor beta chains were all read from a single sample in a study of type 1 and type 2 diabetes patients. Amplification started from genomic DNA. Amplification of the beta chain CDR3 used 30 forward and 13 reverse multiplex primers. MiXCR was run by TCRdb on the multiplex PCR reads, yielding one entry per CDR3 protein. The sample lists a few hundred thousand distinct CDR3 sequences, 47% occurring once. The sample consisted of peripheral blood mononuclear cells (PBMCs). The receptors come from a man between 18 and 29 years old with type 2 diabetes.

The rearrangement uses TRBV11-3 and TRBJ1-5; D possibly corresponds to TRBD1 (6 bases). CDR1 is SGHNT and CDR2 is YENEEA in the germline V gene. The germline V and J ends were trimmed by 0 bases and 7 bases, with 19 bases remaining between them. The CDR3 consists of 17 residues. This CDR3 reads CASSLDLTGGTSQPQHF. The CDR3 DNA follows: TGTGCCAGCAGCTTAGATCTTACCGGGGGGACATCCCAGCCCCAGCATTTT. Filled out from reference TRBV11-3 and TRBJ1-5, the complete variable domain reads EAGVVQSPRYKIIEKKQPVAFWCNPISGHNTLYWYLQNLGQGPELLIRYENEEAVDDSQLPKDRFSAERLKGVDSTLKIQPAELGDSAVYLCASSLDLTGGTSQPQHFGDGTRLSIL.

J is TRBJ2-7 and V is TRBV6-2 or TRBV6-3; no firm D call. Germline V gene sequence: CDR1 MNHEY, CDR2 SVGEGT. This CDR3 is built from 11 residues. Trimming cost V 8 bases and J 5 bases, with 10 bases left between them. In nucleotides, the CDR3 is TGTGCCAGCCGAAAGCTCCACGAGCAGTACTTC. It encodes CASRKLHEQYF.

This clonotype was counted between two and nine times. The rearrangement links TRBV12-3 or TRBV12-4 to TRBJ1-4; D unresolved. Between the trimmed V and J ends, which lost 4 bases and 3 bases, there was a span of 6 bases. The CDR3 loop spans 13 amino acids. The CDR3 DNA is TGTGCCAGCAGTTCTCGAGCTAATGAAAAACTGTTTTTT. Its translation is CASSSRANEKLFF.

Worth noting for this clonotype: With a much larger clone just one base away, this may be a read error. V gene TRBV10-3 combines with J gene TRBJ1-2; 9 positions match TRBD1. The CDR3 runs 12 residues. Germline V gene sequence: CDR1 ENHRY, CDR2 SYGVKD. The CDR3 nucleotides are TGTGCCCTCAGTGAGGGACAGGGCGACTACACCTTC. Amino acid sequence: CALSEGQGDYTF.

Written as DNA, the CDR3 is TGCAGTGCTAGTCATTTCAGAGGGACCGGGGAGCTGTTTTTT. It specifies CSASHFRGTGELFF. The V and J genes are TRBV20-1 and TRBJ2-2; TRBD2 might be the D (5 bases). V was pared by 3 bases and J by 5 bases, with 13 bases between. CDR1 DFQATT and CDR2 SNEGSKA come from the germline V gene (reference sequence). The CDR3 sequence is 14 residues long.

This chain links TRBV12-3 or TRBV12-4 with TRBJ1-6; no firm D call. V lost 4 bases, J lost 8 bases, and 12 bases lay in between. This CDR3 is 14 amino acids long. The CDR3 loop is CASSSDAGDSPLHF. Here the CDR3 DNA reads TGTGCCAGCAGTTCCGACGCTGGGGATTCACCCCTCCACTTT.

This chain connects TRBV7-8 to TRBJ1-2; maybe TRBD1 (5 bases). The CDR3 sequence is 12 residues long. From germline, CDR1 is SGHVS and CDR2 FQNEAQ. Between the trimmed V and J ends, which lost 5 bases and 5 bases, there was a span of 9 bases. The CDR3 nucleotides read TGTGCCAGCAGCGTTGACAGATATGGCTACACCTTC. Amino acids: CASSVDRYGYTF.

Turning to this clonotype: At one end, the junction sequence differs from germline, possibly due to a read error. The rearrangement links TRBV5-1 to TRBJ2-1; possibly TRBD2 for D (5 bases). Germline values: CDR1 SGHRS, CDR2 YFSETQ. The CDR3 consists of 12 residues. The DNA for the CDR3 is TGTGCCAGCAGTTTGGCGGGCAATGAGCAGTTCTTC. Protein sequence: CASSLAGNEQFF.

V gene TRBV12-3 or TRBV12-4 combines with J gene TRBJ1-5, with D perhaps TRBD1 (5 bases). The length of the CDR3 is 15 residues. Trimming removed 1 base at V and 7 bases at J, with 14 bases between. CDR3 nucleotide sequence: TGTGCCAGCAGTTTAGGGGCAGGGCAGGACCAGCCCCAGCATTTT. As protein: CASSLGAGQDQPQHF.

This clonotype was detected many times. The rearrangement uses TRBV7-8 and TRBJ2-3; a weak D match, TRBD2 (6 bases). The CDR3 totals 14 residues. V was pared by 3 bases and J by 1 base, with 8 bases between. The germline CDR1 and CDR2 sequences are SGHVS and FQNEAQ. DNA for the CDR3: TGTGCCAGCAGCTTCTGGGGGGGCACAGATACGCAGTATTTT. Protein sequence: CASSFWGGTDTQYF. The whole variable domain, remainder taken from reference TRBV7-8 and TRBJ2-3, is GAGVSQSPRYKVAKRGQDVALRCDPISGHVSLFWYQQALGQGPEFLTYFQNEAQLDKSGLPSDRFFAERPEGSVSTLKIQRTQQEDSAVYLCASSFWGGTDTQYFGPGTRLTVL.

In this sample, this clonotype turned up a few times. This chain joins TRBV27 and TRBJ2-7; possible D gene TRBD1, 5 bases. CDR1 and CDR2 from the germline V gene are MNHEY and SMNVEV (reference sequence). The ends were cut back, 0 bases at V and 3 bases at J, with 12 bases in the middle. The length of the CDR3 is 15 residues. This CDR3 reads CASSLSLYQGYEQYF. The DNA for the CDR3 is TGTGCCAGCAGTTTATCGCTTTATCAGGGCTACGAGCAGTACTTC.

This clonotype was found a few times. The chain employs TRBV24-1 and TRBJ2-2; TRBD2 agrees at 12 bases. CDR3 length equals 16 residues. The V and J ends lost 4 bases and 5 bases, in that order; junction bases with no gene match: 4. Germline CDR1 KGHDR, CDR2 SFDVKD. The CDR3 region is CATSDSTSGRTGELFF. CDR3 nucleotides: TGTGCCACCAGTGACTCGACTAGCGGGAGAACCGGGGAGCTGTTTTTT.

A few counts support this clonotype. The chain carries TRBV7-6 and TRBJ1-1; D remains unclear. Looked up from germline, CDR1 is SGHVS and CDR2 is FNYEAQ. Trimming pared 1 base from V and 4 bases from J, leaving 10 bases between. The CDR3 spans 14 residues. The chain's CDR3 is CASSLGQARTEAFF. Written as DNA, the CDR3 is TGTGCCAGCAGCTTAGGCCAGGCGCGCACTGAAGCTTTCTTT.

This clonotype was detected only a few times. This chain connects TRBV19 to TRBJ2-7, with TRBD1 as a possible D gene (5 bases). The length of the CDR3 is 14 residues. Germline V lookup: CDR1 LNHDA, CDR2 SQIVND (reference sequence). V was clipped by 5 bases and J by 4 bases, with 15 bases between them. DNA for the CDR3: TGTGCCAGTAGTTTAACCCCAGGGCAGTACGAGCAGTACTTC. The encoded protein is CASSLTPGQYEQYF. The whole variable domain, filled in from reference TRBV19 and TRBJ2-7, reads DGGITQSPKYLFRKEGQNVTLSCEQNLNHDAMYWYRQDPGQGLRLIYYSQIVNDFQKGDIAEGYSVSREKKESFPLTVTSAQKNPTAFYLCASSLTPGQYEQYFGPGTRLTVT.

The CDR3 loop reads CAWTGTVSYNSPLHF. Written as DNA, the CDR3 is TGTGCCTGGACAGGGACAGTCTCCTATAATTCACCCCTCCACTTT. The rearrangement links TRBV2 to TRBJ1-6, with 8 bases aligning to TRBD1. Unmatched junction bases numbered 6, after V lost 11 bases and J lost 0 bases. From germline, CDR1 is SNHLY and CDR2 FYNNEI. The CDR3 contains 15 residues.

This clonotype was detected many times. The chain carries TRBV15 and TRBJ2-5; D ambiguous. Trimming shortened V by 0 bases and J by 3 bases, and 11 bases separated the two germline ends. CDR3 size: 15 residues. Germline CDR1 reads LNHNV; CDR2 reads YYDKDF (reference sequence). The CDR3 sequence: CATSRDLATKETQYF. In DNA form, the CDR3 reads TGTGCCACCAGCAGAGATTTGGCAACTAAAGAGACCCAGTACTTC.

This chain joins TRBV13 and TRBJ2-7; 11 nucleotides agree with TRBD2. The CDR3 extends over 15 amino acids. The germline V gene encodes CDR1 PRHDT and CDR2 FYEKMQ (reference sequence). J gave up 2 bases and V 5 bases, and 5 bases lay outside the gene matches. The CDR3 bases are TGTGCCAGCAGCCCACCACTAGCGGGAGCCTACGAGCAGTACTTC. Its protein product is CASSPPLAGAYEQYF.

The CDR3 DNA follows: TGTGCCAGCAGCTTAAATGTCTACGAGCAGTACTTC. It yields the protein CASSLNVYEQYF. The chain joins TRBV14 to TRBJ2-7; D is unresolved. This CDR3 is 12 amino acids long. The V gene lost 5 bases and the J gene lost 3 bases, with 8 bases spanning the gap. CDR1 and CDR2 (germline): SGHDN, FVKESK.

The chain has TRBV7-2 and TRBJ2-7; D is unresolved. The V gene's germline CDR1 is SGHTA and CDR2 FQGNSA. There are 16 residues in the CDR3. V lost 2 bases to trimming and J lost 1 base, with 15 bases between them. The CDR3 is CASSLTLSRLSYEQYF. CDR3 coding DNA: TGTGCCAGCAGCTTAACTTTGAGCCGTTTATCCTACGAGCAGTACTTC.

This clonotype was detected only a few times. V usage is TRBV20-1 and J usage is TRBJ2-7; TRBD2 matches at 8 bases. The ends lost 6 bases at V and 1 base at J; junction bases unmatched: 8. CDR1 is DFQATT, CDR2 SNEGSKA, per germline (reference sequence). This CDR3 comprises 14 residues. For the CDR3, the DNA is TGCAGTGCCCCGGGAGGGGACGCGTCCTACGAGCAGTACTTC. It codes for CSAPGGDASYEQYF.

This sequence joins TRBV19 and TRBJ2-7; TRBD2 aligns across 7 bases. In germline, CDR1 is LNHDA, CDR2 SQIVND (reference sequence). The CDR3 is made up of 14 amino acids. The V gene end was trimmed by 6 bases and the J gene end by 0 bases; junction bases not matched to a gene: 5. The CDR3 region is CASRLAVSSYEQYF. CDR3 nucleotide sequence: TGTGCCAGTAGGCTAGCGGTGAGCTCCTACGAGCAGTACTTC.

The chain couples TRBV7-2 to TRBJ2-5; D unclear. The germline V and J ends were trimmed by 4 bases and 2 bases, with 14 bases remaining between them. The CDR3 has 15 amino acids. Germline V CDR1 and CDR2: SGHTA, FQGNSA. CDR3 in amino acids: CASSYYPKLQETQYF. CDR3 DNA sequence: TGTGCCAGCAGCTACTATCCCAAACTTCAAGAGACCCAGTACTTC. Supplemented by reference TRBV7-2 and TRBJ2-5, the full variable domain reads GAGVSQSPSNKVTEKGKDVELRCDPISGHTALYWYRQSLGQGLEFLIYFQGNSAPDKSGLPSDRFSAERTGGSVSTLTIQRTQQEDSAVYLCASSYYPKLQETQYFGPGTRLLVL.

This chain links TRBV24-1 with TRBJ2-1; 9 nucleotides line up with TRBD1. Looked up from germline, CDR1 is KGHDR and CDR2 is SFDVKD. V lost 9 bases to trimming and J lost 4 bases; unmatched junction nucleotides: 3. The CDR3 contains 13 residues. This CDR3 is CATSTGGYNEQFF. Here the CDR3 DNA reads TGTGCCACCTCGACAGGGGGGTACAATGAGCAGTTCTTC.

Comments on this clonotype: This may arise from a read error, as a much more abundant clone is one base away. The J gene is TRBJ1-2, the V gene TRBV7-8; TRBD1 is a possible D gene (6 bases). The germline gives CDR1 SGHVS, CDR2 FQNEAQ. Trimming took 7 bases from V and 3 from J, leaving 15 bases between them. The CDR3 is 14 amino acids. CDR3 bases: TGTGCCAGCATTCGAACAGGGACGGACTATGGCTACACCTTC. It is translated as CASIRTGTDYGYTF.

With respect to this clonotype: One junction end disagrees with the germline gene, perhaps due to a read error. The chain recombines TRBV6-2 or TRBV6-3 with TRBJ2-2, with 9 bases identical to TRBD1. The CDR3 is 14 residues long. CDR1 and CDR2 (germline): MNHEY, SVGEGT. The CDR3 bases are TGTGCCATCAGTGAGGGACAGGGTAGCGGGGAGCTGTTTTTT. It translates to CAISEGQGSGELFF.

CDR3 DNA: TGTGCCAGCAGCGTATCTGGGAGGGTCGACGAGCAGTACTTC. It encodes CASSVSGRVDEQYF. V usage is TRBV9 and J usage is TRBJ2-7; TRBD2 matches 7 bases. This CDR3 is built from 14 residues. The J segment lost 5 bases and the V segment lost 1 base, leaving 6 bases of the junction unmatched. Germline CDR1 reads SGDLS; CDR2 reads YYNGEE.

The rearrangement uses TRBV20-1 and TRBJ2-7; perhaps TRBD2 as D (6 bases). CDR1 is DFQATT, CDR2 SNEGSKA, per germline (reference sequence). V lost 0 bases and J 7 bases, leaving 19 bases between the germline ends. This CDR3 has 15 residues. This CDR3 is CSARDYAGLPGEQYF. In nucleotides, the CDR3 is TGCAGTGCTAGAGATTACGCGGGGTTACCGGGGGAGCAGTACTTC.

The rearrangement joins TRBV20-1 to TRBJ2-5, with 11 bases lining up with TRBD2. Germline-derived CDR1 and CDR2 are DFQATT and SNEGSKA (reference sequence). Unmatched junction bases numbered 8, after V lost 3 bases and J lost 5 bases. The CDR3 length is 15 residues. The CDR3 here is CSARGTSGIWETQYF. CDR3 DNA: TGCAGTGCTAGGGGGACTAGCGGTATTTGGGAGACCCAGTACTTC.

For this clonotype: Mismatch with germline at one junction end may stem from a read error. The rearrangement joins TRBV30 to TRBJ2-3; D gene ambiguous. The CDR3 spans 15 residues. Germline loops: CDR1 GTSNPN, CDR2 SVGIG (reference sequence). CDR3 region: CVWSVSAVGTDTQYF. The CDR3, as DNA: TGTGTCTGGAGTGTGTCAGCTGTTGGCACAGATACGCAGTATTTT.

This clonotype occurred many times. J is TRBJ2-3 and V is TRBV25-1; unclear D gene. V lost 9 bases and J 6 bases, leaving 16 bases between the germline ends. CDR3 length: 13 residues. Germline V gene data show CDR1 as MGHDK and CDR2 as SYGVNS. Written as DNA, the CDR3 is TGTGCCAGTGCTGACGGCGGATCGGATACGCAGTATTTT. This codes for CASADGGSDTQYF.